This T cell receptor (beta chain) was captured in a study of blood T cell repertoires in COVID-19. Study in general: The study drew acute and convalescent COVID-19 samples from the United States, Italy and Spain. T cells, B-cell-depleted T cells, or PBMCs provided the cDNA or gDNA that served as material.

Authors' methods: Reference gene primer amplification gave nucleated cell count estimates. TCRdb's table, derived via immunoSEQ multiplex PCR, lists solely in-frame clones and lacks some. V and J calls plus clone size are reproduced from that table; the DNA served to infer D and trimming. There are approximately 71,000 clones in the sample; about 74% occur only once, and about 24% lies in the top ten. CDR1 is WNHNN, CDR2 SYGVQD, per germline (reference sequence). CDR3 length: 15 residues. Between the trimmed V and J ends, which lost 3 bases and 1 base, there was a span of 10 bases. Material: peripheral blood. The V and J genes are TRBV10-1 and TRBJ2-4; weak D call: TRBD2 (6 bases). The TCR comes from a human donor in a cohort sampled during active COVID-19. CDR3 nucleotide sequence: TGCGCCAGCAGTGATGGAGGGTCCGCCAAAAACATTCAGTACTTC. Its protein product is CASSDGGSAKNIQYF.